One and the same sample provided the 28 T cell receptor beta chains below, sequenced in a study of CD8+CD57+ T cells in acquired aplastic anemia. All patients picked for sequencing had shown, by flow cytometry, an expansion of CD8+CD57+ cells. Genomic DNA was employed as the template in profiling TCR beta VDJ and CDR3. TCRdb itself ran the reads through MiXCR, one entry per CDR3 protein. This table holds over 150,000 distinct CDR3 sequences, about half found once. Sample: sorted CD4+, CD8+, or CD8+CD57+ T cells (not recorded which) from PBMCs. The receptors here all came from a human donor with aplastic anemia.

This chain links TRBV24-1 with TRBJ2-1; 11 bases are shared with TRBD1. V was clipped by 0 bases and J by 6 bases; unmatched bases: 9. The germline gives CDR1 KGHDR, CDR2 SFDVKD. CDR3 size: 18 residues. CDR3: CATSDLLSDRGQLNEQFF. CDR3 nucleotides: TGTGCCACCAGTGATTTGCTTTCGGACAGGGGGCAACTCAATGAGCAGTTCTTC.

Remarks on this clonotype: This could be a read error, since a much larger clone is one nucleotide away. CDR3 protein: CASGHRDTYEQYF. The CDR3 DNA reads TGTGCCAGCGGACACAGGGACACCTACGAGCAGTACTTC. V usage is TRBV7-2 and J usage is TRBJ2-7; D might be TRBD1 (6 bases). V was shortened by 8 bases and J by 2 bases, with 13 bases between the two germline ends. CDR1 and CDR2 (germline): SGHTA, FQGNSA. There are 13 residues in the CDR3.

This clonotype appeared many times. The J gene is TRBJ1-5, the V gene TRBV6-1; 8 bases map to TRBD1. V gave up 6 bases and J gave up 8 bases; unmatched junction bases: 6. The CDR3 contains 13 residues. Germline V CDR1 and CDR2: MNHNS, SASEGT. The DNA of the CDR3 is TGTGCCAGCAGGCAGGGGGCCTTTAAGCCCCAGCATTTT. As protein: CASRQGAFKPQHF.

This clonotype was seen at least ten times. The chain combines TRBV20-1 with TRBJ2-2, with 9 bases aligning to TRBD1. CDR3 length equals 15 residues. Germline V lookup: CDR1 DFQATT, CDR2 SNEGSKA (reference sequence). Trimming cost V 3 bases and J 4 bases; bases outside gene matches: 6. The DNA for the CDR3 is TGCAGTGCTAGTCGGGGACAGGGACGCACCGGGGAGCTGTTTTTT. Translated: CSASRGQGRTGELFF.

This clonotype showed up just a few times. The chain carries TRBV28 and TRBJ1-5; the D is unclear. Germline V gene data show CDR1 as MDHEN and CDR2 as SYDVKM. The CDR3 sequence is 13 residues long. Trimming stripped 10 bases from V and 4 bases from J, with 14 bases between. The CDR3 sequence: CAISVGINQPQHF. CDR3 DNA sequence: TGTGCCATATCGGTGGGGATTAATCAGCCCCAGCATTTT.

This clonotype was seen at least ten times. J is TRBJ1-5 and V is TRBV2; D is unclear. With 6 bases removed from V and 0 bases from J, the gap between germline ends came to 6 bases. Per germline, CDR1 SNHLY and CDR2 FYNNEI. The CDR3 sequence is 13 residues long. The CDR3 coding sequence is TGTGCCAGCAGGGGCTATAGCAATCAGCCCCAGCATTTT. Protein: CASRGYSNQPQHF.

Concerning this clonotype: Its ends do not fully match the called genes, so a read error is possible. The chain uses TRBV2 and TRBJ2-1, with 10 bases fitting TRBD1. This CDR3 is 15 amino acids long. Germline values: CDR1 SNHLY, CDR2 FYNNEI. The CDR3 here is CAGRFGQGVYNEQFF. The CDR3 region has the DNA TGTGCCGGCAGATTCGGACAGGGGGTCTACAATGAGCAGTTCTTC.

In regard to this clonotype: Given a much more abundant clone one base away, this may be a read error. CDR3: CASSGRLGQIDGRYF. CDR3 nucleotides: TGTGCCAGCAGTGGAAGGTTGGGACAGATCGACGGGCGGTACTTC. This chain links TRBV2 with TRBJ2-7; the match to TRBD1 covers 7 bases. The CDR3 loop spans 15 amino acids. Trimming cost V 4 bases and J 12 bases; bases outside gene matches: 18. The V gene's germline CDR1 is SNHLY and CDR2 FYNNEI. Based on the CDR3 plus reference TRBV2 and TRBJ2-7, the full variable domain is EPEVTQTPSHQVTQMGQEVILRCVPISNHLYFYWYRQILGQKVEFLVSFYNNEISEKSEIFDDQFSVERPDGSNFTLKIRSTKLEDSAMYFCASSGRLGQIDGRYFGPGTRLTVT.

This sequence joins TRBV10-3 and TRBJ2-5; D gene uncertain. V lost 0 bases to trimming and J lost 5 bases, with 4 bases between them. The CDR3 is made up of 12 amino acids. Germline CDR1 and CDR2: ENHRY and SYGVKD. Here the CDR3 DNA reads TGTGCCATCAGTGAGTCGGCGGAGACCCAGTACTTC. It encodes CAISESAETQYF.

The V and J genes are TRBV24-1 and TRBJ1-3, with no clear D. The CDR3 totals 13 residues. The V gene lost 0 bases and the J gene lost 9 bases, with 8 bases spanning the gap. The germline gives CDR1 KGHDR, CDR2 SFDVKD. CDR3 loop: CATSDLQFCTIYF. The CDR3 DNA follows: TGTGCCACCAGTGATTTGCAGTTCTGCACCATATATTTT.

The chain couples TRBV20-1 to TRBJ2-7; TRBD2 matches 9 bases. V shed 1 base and J 3 bases; nucleotides not matched to a gene: 4. The CDR3 runs to 14 residues. Germline loops: CDR1 DFQATT, CDR2 SNEGSKA (reference sequence). The DNA for the CDR3 is TGCAGTGCTAGAGTGGCGGGAGGGTTCTACGAGCAGTACTTC. Its protein product is CSARVAGGFYEQYF.

The chain is built from TRBV6-1 and TRBJ1-2; 10 bases agree with TRBD1. The CDR3 is made up of 14 amino acids. The V and J ends lost 5 bases and 6 bases, in that order; junction bases with no gene match: 6. Germline-derived CDR1 and CDR2 are MNHNS and SASEGT. CDR3 residues: CASSRQGACDGYTF. Here the CDR3 DNA reads TGTGCCAGCAGTCGACAGGGGGCCTGTGATGGCTACACCTTC.

The rearrangement uses TRBV10-3 and TRBJ1-1; no firm D call. Germline V lookup: CDR1 ENHRY, CDR2 SYGVKD. Trimming removed 2 bases from V and 5 bases from J, with 9 bases in between. The CDR3 runs to 13 residues. The CDR3 region has the DNA TGTGCCATCAGTGAGGAATGGGGAACTGAAGCTTTCTTT. Residues: CAISEEWGTEAFF.

With respect to this clonotype: A much more abundant neighbour one base away suggests this may be a read error. The chain couples TRBV27 to TRBJ1-6; D gene unclear. Germline V gives CDR1 MNHEY, CDR2 SMNVEV (reference sequence). V lost 6 bases, J lost 7 bases, and 7 bases lay in between. The CDR3 runs to 12 residues. The CDR3 here is CASRQPNSPLHF. CDR3 DNA sequence: TGTGCCAGCAGACAGCCCAATTCACCCCTCCACTTT.

In this sample, this clonotype turned up a few times. An end of the junction differs from the germline gene, which may be a read error. V is TRBV15 and J is TRBJ2-7, with TRBD2 matching 7 bases. Germline V lookup: CDR1 LNHNV, CDR2 YYDKDF (reference sequence). The CDR3 loop spans 14 amino acids. The CDR3 region has the DNA TGTGCCACTAGCAGCTTGTGGCGGGGGAACGAGCAGTACTTC. Translating it yields CATSSLWRGNEQYF.

In this sample, this clonotype turned up a few times. This sequence joins TRBV10-3 and TRBJ1-2, with a weak D call TRBD1 (5 bases). CDR1 is ENHRY and CDR2 is SYGVKD in the germline V gene. The CDR3 is 13 residues long. Trimming stripped 4 bases from V and 2 bases from J, with 8 bases between. The CDR3 protein is CAISVEGNYGYTF. DNA of the CDR3: TGTGCCATCAGTGTGGAGGGGAACTATGGCTACACCTTC.

This clonotype showed up just a few times. V gene TRBV7-2 combines with J gene TRBJ1-2; D gene unclear. The CDR3 loop spans 12 amino acids. The germline gives CDR1 SGHTA, CDR2 FQGNSA. V lost 5 bases, J lost 6 bases, and 10 bases lay in between. The chain's CDR3 is CASSTLLDGYTF. The CDR3 DNA is TGTGCCAGCAGCACTCTGCTTGATGGCTACACCTTC.

This clonotype was picked up a small number of times. The chain combines TRBV19 with TRBJ1-5; the D is unclear. Per germline, CDR1 LNHDA and CDR2 SQIVND (reference sequence). The CDR3 is 13 residues long. Trimming removed 4 bases at V and 0 bases at J, with 4 bases between. Here the CDR3 reads CASSTNSNQPQHF. The DNA of the CDR3 is TGTGCCAGTAGTACAAATAGCAATCAGCCCCAGCATTTT.

This clonotype was picked up one time. The chain links TRBV20-1 to TRBJ2-5, with D possibly matching TRBD1 (6 bases). Germline assignment: CDR1 DFQATT and CDR2 SNEGSKA (reference sequence). The V end lost 3 bases, the J end lost 5 bases, and 13 bases lay between the germline ends. This CDR3 is 13 amino acids long. This CDR3 reads CSASKGVQETQYF. The CDR3 region has the DNA TGCAGTGCTAGCAAGGGGGTCCAGGAGACCCAGTACTTC.

Only a few counts were recorded for this clonotype. V and J are TRBV28 and TRBJ1-2, with 8 bases aligning to TRBD1. In germline, CDR1 is MDHEN, CDR2 SYDVKM. This CDR3 comprises 17 residues. V lost 3 bases, J lost 4 bases, and 13 bases stayed unmatched. CDR3 nucleotide sequence: TGTGCCAGCAGTTTTGGGACAGGTATCATCCACGGCTATGGCTACACCTTC. Translation: CASSFGTGIIHGYGYTF.

This clonotype was detected many times. J is TRBJ1-2 and V is TRBV19; D is perhaps TRBD1 (5 bases). The V end lost 6 bases, the J end lost 4 bases, and 15 bases lay between the germline ends. The CDR3 runs to 14 residues. Germline assignment: CDR1 LNHDA and CDR2 SQIVND (reference sequence). The CDR3 DNA follows: TGTGCCAGTAGCGAGGGGTCGGGCTTCTATGGCTACACCTTC. Translated: CASSEGSGFYGYTF.

This clonotype has a count of ten or more. This chain uses TRBV6-1 with TRBJ1-2; 10 bases agree with TRBD1. From germline, CDR1 is MNHNS and CDR2 SASEGT. CDR3 length equals 13 residues. With 7 bases clipped from V and 3 bases from J, the junction kept 2 bases outside the gene matches. CDR3 residues: CASKDRGDYGYTF. CDR3 DNA: TGTGCCAGCAAGGACAGGGGGGACTATGGCTACACCTTC.

Note on this clonotype: The conserved phenylalanine or tryptophan normally closing the CDR3 is absent here, so this likely arose from a read error. The rearrangement links TRBV6-1 to TRBJ1-1, with TRBD1 matching 7 bases. CDR1 and CDR2 from the germline V gene are MNHNS and SASEGT. The CDR3 contains 15 residues. Unmatched junction bases numbered 12, after V lost 7 bases and J lost 4 bases. The CDR3 loop is CASTGGGWVITEAFV. Written as DNA, the CDR3 is TGTGCCAGCACGGGAGGGGGCTGGGTAATCACTGAAGCTTTCGTT.

The rearrangement links TRBV10-3 to TRBJ2-4, with TRBD2 as a possible D gene (6 bases). The CDR3 runs 17 residues. V was trimmed by 11 bases and J by 0 bases, leaving 23 bases between them. Germline V gene data show CDR1 as ENHRY and CDR2 as SYGVKD. CDR3 sequence reads: CALGGRESYLAKNIQYF. CDR3 DNA sequence: TGTGCCCTAGGTGGGCGGGAAAGCTATCTAGCCAAAAACATTCAGTACTTC.

The chain is built from TRBV4-1 and TRBJ1-1; TRBD1 matches at 11 bases. Germline CDR1 is MGHRA and CDR2 is YSYEKL. The V gene end was trimmed by 4 bases and the J gene end by 7 bases; junction bases not matched to a gene: 8. The CDR3 is 15 amino acids. Written as DNA, the CDR3 is TGCGCCAGCAGCCGCGCCTCGGGACAGGGGGGTGAAGCTTTCTTT. Encoded protein: CASSRASGQGGEAFF.

This clonotype was counted between two and nine times. The chain recombines TRBV4-2 with TRBJ2-1; D may be TRBD2 (6 bases). Germline values: CDR1 LGHNA, CDR2 YNFKEQ. This CDR3 has 15 residues. V gave up 4 bases and J gave up 5 bases, with 15 bases separating them. CDR3 DNA sequence: TGTGCCAGCAGCCGCCTGGGGGGAAGAAACAATGAGCAGTTCTTC. The encoded protein is CASSRLGGRNNEQFF.

This clonotype was counted at least ten times. The chain uses TRBV3-1 and TRBJ2-7, with 7 positions matching TRBD1. Germline values: CDR1 LGHDT, CDR2 YNNKEL (reference sequence). Trimming took 4 bases from V and 0 from J; bases not matched to a gene: 6. CDR3 size: 15 residues. The CDR3 sequence is CASSPLTGSSYEQYF. Written as DNA, the CDR3 is TGTGCCAGCAGCCCCTTGACAGGGAGCTCCTACGAGCAGTACTTC.

The table lists this clonotype with a few counts. The V gene is TRBV2, the J gene TRBJ2-5, with a possible D match to TRBD2 (6 bases). This CDR3 has 14 amino acids. The germline CDR1 and CDR2 sequences are SNHLY and FYNNEI. Trimming stripped 4 bases from V and 4 bases from J, with 13 bases between. The CDR3 DNA reads as TGTGCCAGCAGTGTGGGGGGTTCTGGAGAGACCCAGTACTTC. This sequence encodes CASSVGGSGETQYF.